Listed here are 21 T cell receptor beta chains from one sample, sequenced in a study of cytomegalovirus exposure and HLA in healthy donors. The protocol was immunoSEQ multiplex PCR, while the TCRdb copy is restricted to in-frame clones and leaves out a portion. The table includes around 300,000 clones, 65% to 90% detected once. The sequenced material came from PBMCs. The origin of the receptors is a woman aged 18-29 years in good health and CMV-seronegative.

The chain carries TRBV28 and TRBJ1-5, with D perhaps matching TRBD1 (5 bases). V lost 6 bases, J lost 0 bases, and 12 bases lay in between. The CDR3 length is 15 residues. The germline gives CDR1 MDHEN, CDR2 SYDVKM. The CDR3 reads CASRSQGISNQPQHF. CDR3 sequence (DNA): TGTGCCAGCAGATCGCAGGGTATTAGCAATCAGCCCCAGCATTTT.

This clone showed up just once. This sequence joins TRBV5-1 and TRBJ2-2; TRBD2 aligns across 8 bases. CDR3 size: 14 residues. Germline V gives CDR1 SGHRS, CDR2 YFSETQ. With 7 bases clipped from V and 6 bases from J, the junction kept 8 bases outside the gene matches. The CDR3 DNA follows: TGCGCCAGCGCCTCGGGAGGGAGCGCCGGGGAGCTGTTTTTT. Protein: CASASGGSAGELFF. The full variable domain, with the rest looked up from reference TRBV5-1 and TRBJ2-2, is KAGVTQTPRYLIKTRGQQVTLSCSPISGHRSVSWYQQTPGQGLQFLFEYFSETQRNKGNFPGRFSGRQFSNSRSEMNVSTLELGDSALYLCASASGGSAGELFFGEGSRLTVL.

This clone has just one count. The chain is built from TRBV18 and TRBJ1-1; D is ambiguous. The ends were cut back, 6 bases at V and 0 bases at J, with 14 bases in the middle. The CDR3 extends over 15 amino acids. Germline lookup yields CDR1 KGHSH and CDR2 LQKENI. The CDR3 spells CASSTKETMNTEAFF. In DNA form, the CDR3 reads TGTGCCAGCTCCACCAAGGAGACCATGAACACTGAAGCTTTCTTT.

This clone was counted a few times. The V call is TRBV6-6, the J call TRBJ1-5, with 10 nucleotides matching TRBD1. CDR1 MNHNY and CDR2 SVGAGI come from the germline V gene (reference sequence). This CDR3 has 15 residues. The junction had 5 bases not matched to a gene; V was cut back by 5 bases and J by 4 bases. In DNA, the CDR3 is TGTGCCAGCAGTCCCCGGGACAGGGGAAATCAGCCCCAGCATTTT. Translation gives CASSPRDRGNQPQHF.

The chain has TRBV9 and TRBJ2-1, with D perhaps TRBD1 (6 bases). V lost 0 bases and J lost 3, with 10 bases in between. The CDR3 is made up of 15 amino acids. Looked up from germline, CDR1 is SGDLS and CDR2 is YYNGEE. CDR3 in amino acids: CASSVEGTLYNEQFF. As DNA, the CDR3 is TGTGCCAGCAGCGTAGAAGGGACACTCTACAATGAGCAGTTCTTC.

This chain uses TRBV6-1 with TRBJ1-5; tentatively, D is TRBD1 (5 bases). Trimming took off 7 bases at V and 0 bases at J, with 13 bases between the two ends. This CDR3 spans 15 amino acids. Germline CDR1 and CDR2: MNHNS and SASEGT. CDR3 amino acids: CASIPRQNSNQPQHF. CDR3 coding DNA: TGTGCCAGCATCCCAAGACAGAATAGCAATCAGCCCCAGCATTTT.

This sequence joins TRBV7-2 and TRBJ2-1; tentatively, D is TRBD1 (6 bases). The CDR3 consists of 15 residues. The V end lost 3 bases, the J end lost 0 bases, and 9 bases lay between the germline ends. The germline CDR1 and CDR2 sequences are SGHTA and FQGNSA. CDR3 sequence (DNA): TGTGCCAGCAGCTTTACAGGGAGCTCCTACAATGAGCAGTTCTTC. Translating gives CASSFTGSSYNEQFF.

The chain is built from TRBV4-1 and TRBJ1-5, with a weak D call TRBD1 (5 bases). Deletions cut 0 bases from V and 6 bases from J, with 12 bases between. Looked up from germline, CDR1 is MGHRA and CDR2 is YSYEKL. This CDR3 is 15 amino acids long. Written as DNA, the CDR3 is TGCGCCAGCAGCCAAGATCGGGGGGTCAGTCAGCCCCAGCATTTT. Protein product: CASSQDRGVSQPQHF.

The V and J genes are TRBV9 and TRBJ2-1; TRBD1 matches 8 bases. Germline-derived CDR1 and CDR2 are SGDLS and YYNGEE. Germline trimming cut 0 bases from V and 9 bases from J; bases unmatched to any gene: 14. The length of the CDR3 is 17 residues. The CDR3 coding sequence is TGTGCCAGCAGCGTAGGGCCCTCGCCAGGGGGCTGGGGTGAGCAGTTCTTC. Residues: CASSVGPSPGGWGEQFF.

The chain joins TRBV27 to TRBJ2-1; TRBD2 aligns across 7 bases. V lost 6 bases and J lost 5; bases outside the gene matches: 10. The CDR3 has 15 amino acids. Germline values: CDR1 MNHEY, CDR2 SMNVEV (reference sequence). CDR3 DNA sequence: TGTGCCAGCAGCCCTGAGGGAGGGCTCCACAATGAGCAGTTCTTC. Translated: CASSPEGGLHNEQFF.

This clone was counted a few times. The sample holds other DNA sequences that translate to the same CDR3. The chain is built from TRBV5-1 and TRBJ1-2; TRBD1 is a possible D gene (5 bases). This CDR3 is 12 amino acids long. Germline V gene lookup returns CDR1 SGHRS and CDR2 YFSETQ. V lost 4 bases, J lost 4 bases, and 8 bases lay in between. This chain's CDR3 is CASSGDSYGYTF. CDR3 nucleotides: TGCGCCAGCAGCGGTGACAGCTATGGCTACACCTTC. The variable domain in full, with the rest retrieved from reference TRBV5-1 and TRBJ1-2, is KAGVTQTPRYLIKTRGQQVTLSCSPISGHRSVSWYQQTPGQGLQFLFEYFSETQRNKGNFPGRFSGRQFSNSRSEMNVSTLELGDSALYLCASSGDSYGYTFGSGTRLTVV.

Only a few counts were recorded for this clone. This sequence joins TRBV19 and TRBJ2-7, with 9 bases identical to TRBD1. Germline CDR1 and CDR2: LNHDA and SQIVND (reference sequence). CDR3 size: 16 residues. J gave up 5 bases and V 4 bases, and 12 bases lay outside the gene matches. CDR3 coding DNA: TGTGCCAGTAGTAGGCAGGACAGGGGCTCTGGGGACGAGCAGTACTTC. This codes for CASSRQDRGSGDEQYF.

This clone came up once. The rearrangement uses TRBV29-1 and TRBJ2-2, with 9 bases matching TRBD1. Germline trimming cut 4 bases from V and 6 bases from J; bases unmatched to any gene: 12. This CDR3 region has 16 residues. Germline V gene sequence: CDR1 SQVTM, CDR2 ANQGSEA. CDR3 region: CSVVMGGQGLAGELFF. CDR3 nucleotide sequence: TGCAGCGTTGTAATGGGAGGACAGGGGTTGGCCGGGGAGCTGTTTTTT.

The chain couples TRBV5-6 to TRBJ2-5; 9 positions agree with TRBD1. CDR1 SGHDT and CDR2 YYEEEE come from the germline V gene. Trimming at V came to 4 bases and at J to 2 bases, leaving 3 bases not matched to a gene. The CDR3 extends over 14 amino acids. The CDR3 region is CASSRGTGQETQYF. In nucleotides, the CDR3 is TGTGCCAGCAGCCGCGGGACAGGGCAAGAGACCCAGTACTTC.

This clone was detected once. This chain connects TRBV7-2 to TRBJ2-1, with TRBD2 identical over 14 bases. CDR1 and CDR2 from the germline V gene are SGHTA and FQGNSA. Trimming at V came to 5 bases and at J to 6 bases, leaving 3 bases not matched to a gene. This CDR3 region has 15 residues. The CDR3 loop is CASSLGTSGSNEQFF. CDR3 DNA sequence: TGTGCCAGCAGCCTCGGGACTAGCGGGAGCAATGAGCAGTTCTTC.

The CDR3 region is CASSWGQGIDEQYF. In DNA form, the CDR3 reads TGCGCCAGCAGCTGGGGACAGGGGATCGACGAGCAGTACTTC. The chain links TRBV5-1 to TRBJ2-7, with TRBD1 identical over 10 bases. The length of the CDR3 is 14 residues. The germline CDR1 and CDR2 sequences are SGHRS and YFSETQ. V shed 3 bases and J 5 bases; nucleotides not matched to a gene: 5. The whole variable domain, filled in from reference TRBV5-1 and TRBJ2-7, reads KAGVTQTPRYLIKTRGQQVTLSCSPISGHRSVSWYQQTPGQGLQFLFEYFSETQRNKGNFPGRFSGRQFSNSRSEMNVSTLELGDSALYLCASSWGQGIDEQYFGPGTRLTVT.

The chain combines TRBV4-1 with TRBJ1-2, with D uncertain. This CDR3 has 13 residues. Germline CDR1 reads MGHRA; CDR2 reads YSYEKL. Trimming removed 1 base at V and 2 bases at J, with 5 bases between. The CDR3 loop reads CASSQGRNYGYTF. CDR3 in DNA: TGCGCCAGCAGCCAAGGTCGGAACTATGGCTACACCTTC.

The V and J genes are TRBV9 and TRBJ2-2, with no clear D. Germline values: CDR1 SGDLS, CDR2 YYNGEE. The CDR3 is 12 amino acids. The V gene lost 2 bases and the J gene lost 9 bases, with 8 bases spanning the gap. Here the CDR3 DNA reads TGTGCCAGCAGCGTTGGTAGCCGGGAGCTGTTTTTT. This codes for CASSVGSRELFF. Filled out from reference TRBV9 and TRBJ2-2, the complete variable domain reads DSGVTQTPKHLITATGQRVTLRCSPRSGDLSVYWYQQSLDQGLQFLIQYYNGEERAKGNILERFSAQQFPDLHSELNLSSLELGDSALYFCASSVGSRELFFGEGSRLTVL.

This clone was seen ten or more times. The chain recombines TRBV14 with TRBJ1-6, with 7 bases lining up with TRBD1. This CDR3 has 13 amino acids. Per the germline V gene, CDR1 is SGHDN and CDR2 is FVKESK. The trim removed 5 bases at V and 10 bases at J, leaving 5 bases unmatched. This chain's CDR3 is CASSVPGGSPLHF. The CDR3, as DNA: TGTGCCAGCAGCGTACCAGGGGGATCACCCCTCCACTTT.

In this sample, this clone turned up a few times. The chain recombines TRBV19 with TRBJ1-2; TRBD1 matches at 7 bases. V trimming: 3 bases; J trimming: 4 bases; junction bases outside the gene matches: 8. This CDR3 is 15 amino acids long. Per germline, CDR1 LNHDA and CDR2 SQIVND (reference sequence). In nucleotides, the CDR3 is TGTGCCAGTAGTATTGGATCAGGGGGTAGCTATGGCTACACCTTC. Translated: CASSIGSGGSYGYTF.

The V call is TRBV18, the J call TRBJ2-7; TRBD2 agrees at 11 bases. Germline CDR1 KGHSH, CDR2 LQKENI. The CDR3 is made up of 15 amino acids. V shed 0 bases, J shed 5 bases, and the junction held 3 bases outside the gene matches. CDR3 in DNA: TGTGCCAGCTCACCACCGATAGCGGGAGGGGACGAGCAGTACTTC. Translation gives CASSPPIAGGDEQYF.